The source of this T cell receptor beta chain is a study of chemoradiotherapy in HPV16-positive cancers. Findings of the study overall: Candidate HPV-specific clones and E7-related TCR motifs grew in tumor during treatment.

The protocol was immunoSEQ multiplex PCR, while the TCRdb copy is restricted to in-frame clones and leaves out a portion. The table includes 30,000 or so clones, about 80% detected once. This clone was picked up one time. The antigen remains undetermined. Trimming cost V 6 bases and J 2 bases, with 17 bases left between them. This CDR3 region has 16 residues. From germline, CDR1 is LGHNT and CDR2 FRNRAP. Sequencing was performed on blood, taken from a patient who underwent chemoradiotherapy. This clonotype originated in a human donor with HPV-associated anogenital cancer. V usage is TRBV12-5 and J usage is TRBJ1-3; weak D call: TRBD1 (5 bases). CDR3 bases: TGTGCTAGTGGGGTGTTAGGGACGGTAACTGGAAACACCATATATTTT. Its protein product is CASGVLGTVTGNTIYF.